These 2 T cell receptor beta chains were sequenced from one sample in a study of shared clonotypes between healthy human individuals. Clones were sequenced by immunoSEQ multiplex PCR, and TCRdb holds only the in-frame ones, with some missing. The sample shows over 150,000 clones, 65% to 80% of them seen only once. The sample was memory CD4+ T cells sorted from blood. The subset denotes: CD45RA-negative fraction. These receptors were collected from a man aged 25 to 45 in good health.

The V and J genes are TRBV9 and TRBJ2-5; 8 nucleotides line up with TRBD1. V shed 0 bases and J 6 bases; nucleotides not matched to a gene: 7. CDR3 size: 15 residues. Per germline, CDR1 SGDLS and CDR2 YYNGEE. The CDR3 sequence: CASSVGAQGGQTQYF. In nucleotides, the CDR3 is TGTGCCAGCAGCGTAGGCGCACAGGGGGGTCAGACCCAGTACTTC.

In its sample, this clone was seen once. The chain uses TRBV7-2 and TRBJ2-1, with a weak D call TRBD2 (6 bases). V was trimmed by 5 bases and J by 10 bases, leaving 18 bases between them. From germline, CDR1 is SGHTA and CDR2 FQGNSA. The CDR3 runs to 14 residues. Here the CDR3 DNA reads TGTGCCAGCAGCGGCGGGACCAGTATACGGGAGCAGTTCTTC. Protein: CASSGGTSIREQFF. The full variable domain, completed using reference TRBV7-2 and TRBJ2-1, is GAGVSQSPSNKVTEKGKDVELRCDPISGHTALYWYRQSLGQGLEFLIYFQGNSAPDKSGLPSDRFSAERTGGSVSTLTIQRTQQEDSAVYLCASSGGTSIREQFFGPGTRLTVL.